The 19 T cell receptor beta chains in this list originate from one sample, sequenced in a study of T cells after yellow fever vaccination. TCRdb analysed the 5' RACE reads with MiXCR anew, one entry per CDR3 protein. Here the sample spans roughly 250,000 distinct CDR3 sequences, around 13% being singletons. The sample here was CD4+ T cells sorted from PBMCs, taken 45 days after the yellow fever booster vaccination. These TCRs come from a man aged 30 to 45 who received the YFV17D yellow fever vaccine.

CDR3 sequence reads: CSARQGAPNTEAFF. The DNA for the CDR3 is TGCAGTGCTCGGCAGGGGGCTCCGAACACTGAAGCTTTCTTT. This chain joins TRBV20-1 and TRBJ1-1, with TRBD1 matching 8 bases. The CDR3 contains 14 residues. Germline CDR1 DFQATT, CDR2 SNEGSKA (reference sequence). V shed 5 bases and J 1 base; nucleotides not matched to a gene: 6.

V usage is TRBV3-1 and J usage is TRBJ2-1; D may correspond to TRBD1 or TRBD2 (5 bases each). V lost 2 bases to trimming and J lost 2 bases, with 10 bases between them. CDR1 and CDR2 (germline): LGHDT, YNNKEL (reference sequence). The CDR3 runs 15 residues. CDR3 amino acids: CASSQLGTTYNEQFF. CDR3 DNA sequence: TGTGCCAGCAGCCAACTCGGGACCACCTACAATGAGCAGTTCTTC.

The sample holds a few counts of this clonotype. The V and J genes are TRBV5-1 and TRBJ2-1; D not resolved. The CDR3 consists of 12 residues. The ends were cut back, 4 bases at V and 10 bases at J, with 12 bases in the middle. CDR1 SGHRS and CDR2 YFSETQ come from the germline V gene. The CDR3 loop is CASSSSGIEQFF. The CDR3 coding sequence is TGCGCCAGCAGCAGTTCTGGGATCGAGCAGTTCTTC. Looking up the rest from reference TRBV5-1 and TRBJ2-1 gives the full variable domain: KAGVTQTPRYLIKTRGQQVTLSCSPISGHRSVSWYQQTPGQGLQFLFEYFSETQRNKGNFPGRFSGRQFSNSRSEMNVSTLELGDSALYLCASSSSGIEQFFGPGTRLTVL.

V is TRBV20-1 and J is TRBJ2-3, with TRBD2 identical over 8 bases. This CDR3 is built from 13 residues. Per the germline V gene, CDR1 is DFQATT and CDR2 is SNEGSKA (reference sequence). CDR3 nucleotides: TGCAGCGCCGAGATGACTAGCGCAGATACGCAGTATTTT. This encodes CSAEMTSADTQYF.

This sequence joins TRBV9 and TRBJ2-7; the match to TRBD2 covers 8 bases. J gave up 5 bases and V 0 bases, and 7 bases lay outside the gene matches. This CDR3 region has 15 residues. Germline loops: CDR1 SGDLS, CDR2 YYNGEE. The CDR3 sequence is CASSVGSGSIDEQYF. CDR3 sequence (DNA): TGTGCCAGCAGCGTAGGAAGCGGGAGTATAGACGAGCAGTACTTC.

This clonotype was counted only a few times. The chain recombines TRBV27 with TRBJ2-3; 9 nucleotides line up with TRBD2. V was clipped by 10 bases and J by 2 bases; unmatched bases: 16. The CDR3 extends over 17 amino acids. Germline values: CDR1 MNHEY, CDR2 SMNVEV (reference sequence). DNA for the CDR3: TGTGCCACCTGGGGAAGGAGCGGGAGGCCAACCACAGATACGCAGTATTTT. This gives the protein CATWGRSGRPTTDTQYF.

The J gene is TRBJ2-3, the V gene TRBV10-2; the match to TRBD2 covers 7 bases. The V gene's germline CDR1 is WSHSY and CDR2 SAAADI. The CDR3 is made up of 14 amino acids. The V gene end was trimmed by 8 bases and the J gene end by 1 base; junction bases not matched to a gene: 6. CDR3 nucleotides: TGCGCCAGCGGGGAGGGGTCTGGCACAGATACGCAGTATTTT. It codes for CASGEGSGTDTQYF.

This clonotype was counted many times. At one end the junction does not follow the germline gene, possibly because of a read error. The chain joins TRBV7-7 to TRBJ2-1, with 7 bases fitting TRBD2. Germline CDR1 is SSHAT and CDR2 is FNYEAQ (reference sequence). CDR3 length equals 15 residues. The CDR3: CASSFGSGPRNEQFF. For the CDR3, the DNA is TGTGCTAGCAGCTTTGGTAGCGGGCCTCGGAATGAGCAGTTCTTC.

This clonotype was picked up many times. The chain has TRBV7-2 and TRBJ2-7, with a tentative D call TRBD2 (6 bases). The CDR3 contains 12 residues. V gave up 1 base and J gave up 12 bases, with 13 bases separating them. CDR1 is SGHTA, CDR2 FQGNSA, per germline. CDR3 in amino acids: CASSLEAGSGYF. CDR3 nucleotides: TGTGCCAGCAGCTTAGAAGCGGGCTCGGGGTACTTC.

This clonotype showed up just a few times. V usage is TRBV5-1 and J usage is TRBJ2-7; 11 bases fit TRBD2. The CDR3 totals 18 residues. Germline loops: CDR1 SGHRS, CDR2 YFSETQ. V shed 0 bases and J 6 bases; nucleotides not matched to a gene: 14. Written as DNA, the CDR3 is TGCGCCAGCAGCTTGGGGGGGACTAGCGGCGGACCCAGGGGCGAGCAGTACTTC. It codes for CASSLGGTSGGPRGEQYF. The full variable domain, completed using reference TRBV5-1 and TRBJ2-7, is KAGVTQTPRYLIKTRGQQVTLSCSPISGHRSVSWYQQTPGQGLQFLFEYFSETQRNKGNFPGRFSGRQFSNSRSEMNVSTLELGDSALYLCASSLGGTSGGPRGEQYFGPGTRLTVT.

The table lists this clonotype with a few counts. The rearrangement joins TRBV29-1 to TRBJ1-2; 8 bases are shared with TRBD1. The V gene's germline CDR1 is SQVTM and CDR2 ANQGSEA. With 2 bases clipped from V and 7 bases from J, the junction kept 6 bases outside the gene matches. The CDR3 covers 13 residues. CDR3 sequence: CSVERQGAGGYTF. DNA for the CDR3: TGCAGCGTTGAACGGCAGGGGGCAGGTGGCTACACCTTC.

The rearrangement uses TRBV7-2 and TRBJ2-2; the match to TRBD2 covers 9 bases. The CDR3 spans 17 residues. With V trimmed by 1 base and J by 5 bases, 8 bases remained unmatched. Germline values: CDR1 SGHTA, CDR2 FQGNSA. The CDR3 loop is CASSLGVAGVRTGELFF. CDR3 in DNA: TGTGCCAGCAGCTTAGGAGTAGCGGGAGTCAGGACCGGGGAGCTGTTTTTT.

This chain connects TRBV5-1 to TRBJ2-3; a possible D gene is TRBD2 (7 bases). Trimming pared 2 bases from V and 4 bases from J, leaving 20 bases between. The germline V gene encodes CDR1 SGHRS and CDR2 YFSETQ. This CDR3 has 17 amino acids. This CDR3 is CASSFSPQAGTPDTQYF. The DNA of the CDR3 is TGCGCCAGCAGCTTTTCCCCCCAAGCGGGGACACCAGATACGCAGTATTTT.

This clonotype occurred a few times. The chain links TRBV4-1 to TRBJ1-6; D not resolved. Trimming removed 0 bases from V and 12 bases from J, with 9 bases in between. This CDR3 is 13 amino acids long. The germline V gene encodes CDR1 MGHRA and CDR2 YSYEKL. The CDR3 sequence is CASSQDRMGPLHF. The CDR3 region has the DNA TGCGCCAGCAGCCAAGATCGGATGGGACCCCTCCACTTT.

This clonotype was counted ten times or more. The gene calls are TRBV27 and TRBJ2-2, with D maybe TRBD1 (6 bases). This CDR3 comprises 14 residues. V shed 10 bases and J shed 0 bases, with 12 bases lying between them. Germline lookup yields CDR1 MNHEY and CDR2 SMNVEV (reference sequence). The CDR3 sequence: CATLRGSNTGELFF. The CDR3 DNA reads as TGTGCCACCTTGAGGGGGTCGAACACCGGGGAGCTGTTTTTT.

The chain joins TRBV9 to TRBJ2-7; D is unresolved. V lost 3 bases and J 2 bases, leaving 9 bases between the germline ends. Germline CDR1 reads SGDLS; CDR2 reads YYNGEE. This CDR3 has 13 residues. The CDR3: CASSGMETYEQYF. CDR3 in DNA: TGTGCCAGCAGCGGAATGGAAACCTACGAGCAGTACTTC.

This clonotype occurred many times. This chain uses TRBV5-1 with TRBJ2-1; 8 bases match TRBD2. CDR3 length: 14 residues. After removal of 5 bases from V and 4 bases from J, the junction contained 5 bases not matched to a gene. Germline V gene sequence: CDR1 SGHRS, CDR2 YFSETQ. The CDR3 here is CASRASGSYNEQFF. The CDR3 DNA is TGCGCCAGCAGAGCGAGCGGGAGTTACAATGAGCAGTTCTTC.

This clonotype was observed a handful of times. The chain joins TRBV19 to TRBJ2-7; D remains unclear. This CDR3 has 13 amino acids. Germline V gene data show CDR1 as LNHDA and CDR2 as SQIVND (reference sequence). V shed 10 bases and J shed 3 bases, with 16 bases lying between them. The CDR3 DNA follows: TGTGCCACGATGGCTGACGTGGGCTACGAGCAGTACTTC. Translated: CATMADVGYEQYF.

The V call is TRBV9, the J call TRBJ2-2, with D perhaps TRBD2 (5 bases). The CDR3 extends over 16 amino acids. Germline assignment: CDR1 SGDLS and CDR2 YYNGEE. V was shortened by 0 bases and J by 5 bases, with 14 bases between the two germline ends. The chain's CDR3 is CASSVDGGLNTGELFF. The CDR3 bases are TGTGCCAGCAGCGTAGACGGCGGACTGAATACCGGGGAGCTGTTTTTT.